Each of the 16 T cell receptor beta chains below was sequenced from the same sample in a study of blood T cell repertoires in COVID-19. Assay used: immunoSEQ multiplex PCR; TCRdb lists only in-frame clones, some missing. The sample carries fewer than 200,000 clones, roughly 79% recorded once. The material sequenced was peripheral blood. These receptors were obtained from a woman of 80 years or more with acute or convalescent COVID-19.

V and J are TRBV15 and TRBJ1-2; 11 nucleotides match TRBD1. After removal of 3 bases from V and 8 bases from J, the junction contained 5 bases not matched to a gene. There are 14 residues in the CDR3. Germline V gives CDR1 LNHNV, CDR2 YYDKDF (reference sequence). In DNA form, the CDR3 reads TGTGCCACCAGCAGCGGACAGGGGGCGCGGGGCTACACCTTC. Protein product: CATSSGQGARGYTF.

This clone was seen a few times. The chain is built from TRBV27 and TRBJ2-1, with TRBD2 matching 13 bases. Trimming removed 3 bases from V and 10 bases from J; junction bases left unmatched: 6. This CDR3 region has 15 residues. Germline V gene sequence: CDR1 MNHEY, CDR2 SMNVEV (reference sequence). CDR3 in DNA: TGTGCCAGCAGTTTCCGACTAGCGGGAGGTGGGGAGCAGTTCTTC. This gives the protein CASSFRLAGGGEQFF.

The chain recombines TRBV19 with TRBJ2-5; 10 bases fit TRBD2. After removal of 4 bases from V and 2 bases from J, the junction contained 4 bases not matched to a gene. The germline gives CDR1 LNHDA, CDR2 SQIVND (reference sequence). The CDR3 runs 15 residues. CDR3 sequence (DNA): TGTGCCAGTAGTACCTTACTAGCGGGGCAAGAGACCCAGTACTTC. Its protein is CASSTLLAGQETQYF.

The V gene is TRBV7-5, the J gene TRBJ2-7; TRBD1 reflects the table's D call only, with no check against the DNA. TRBV7-5 is an annotated pseudogene. The CDR3 is 11 amino acids. The CDR3 region has the DNA TGTGTCAGAAGTCCATTCTACGAGCAGTACTTC. Its protein is CVRSPFYEQYF.

The V call is TRBV12-5, the J call TRBJ2-1; 7 bases are shared with TRBD1. Germline assignment: CDR1 LGHNT and CDR2 FRNRAP. J was trimmed by 9 bases and V by 2 bases; bases with no gene match: 13. The CDR3 is 16 residues long. In DNA, the CDR3 is TGTGCTAGTGGTTTGTTGGTCAGGGGGTATCAGGGTGAGCAGTTCTTC. Translating gives CASGLLVRGYQGEQFF.

CDR3 sequence: CAGSRPYEQYF. The CDR3 region has the DNA TGTGCAGGGAGTCGTCCCTACGAGCAGTACTTC. The J gene is TRBJ2-7, the V gene TRBV30; tentative D call: TRBD2 (5 bases). Germline V gives CDR1 GTSNPN, CDR2 SVGIG (reference sequence). This CDR3 has 11 residues.

This clone was detected a few times. The V gene is TRBV19, the J gene TRBJ1-5; D ambiguous. The V end was cut by 3 bases, the J end by 2 bases, with 11 bases between. The CDR3 is 15 residues long. Germline-derived CDR1 and CDR2 are LNHDA and SQIVND (reference sequence). For the CDR3, the DNA is TGTGCCAGTAGTATCTTAGTGGAGGGCAATCAGCCCCAGCATTTT. It yields the protein CASSILVEGNQPQHF. The complete variable domain, with remaining parts taken from reference TRBV19 and TRBJ1-5, reads DGGITQSPKYLFRKEGQNVTLSCEQNLNHDAMYWYRQDPGQGLRLIYYSQIVNDFQKGDIAEGYSVSREKKESFPLTVTSAQKNPTAFYLCASSILVEGNQPQHFGDGTRLSIL.

This clone came up once. V gene TRBV2 combines with J gene TRBJ2-2; the D gene is possibly TRBD2 (6 bases). This CDR3 is 14 amino acids long. Germline V lookup: CDR1 SNHLY, CDR2 FYNNEI. Trimming pared 11 bases from V and 6 bases from J, leaving 19 bases between. The CDR3 reads CAGTGRAGPGELFF. In DNA, the CDR3 is TGTGCCGGAACGGGGCGGGCGGGGCCCGGGGAGCTGTTTTTT.

V gene TRBV5-4 combines with J gene TRBJ2-1; D remains unclear. Germline V CDR1 and CDR2: SGHNT, YYREEE (reference sequence). The CDR3 runs to 12 residues. Deletions cut 0 bases from V and 5 bases from J, with 3 bases between. As DNA, the CDR3 is TGTGCCAGCAGCTTGGTAAACAATGAGCAGTTCTTC. Amino acid sequence: CASSLVNNEQFF.

The rearrangement uses TRBV2 and TRBJ2-7, with 8 bases identical to TRBD2. This CDR3 has 15 amino acids. Germline V gives CDR1 SNHLY, CDR2 FYNNEI. J was trimmed by 0 bases and V by 7 bases; bases with no gene match: 8. As DNA, the CDR3 is TGTGCCAGCACCGGGGGGGGCGGGAACTCCTACGAGCAGTACTTC. It specifies CASTGGGGNSYEQYF.

The chain combines TRBV15 with TRBJ2-7; D is possibly TRBD1 (6 bases). Germline V gene lookup returns CDR1 LNHNV and CDR2 YYDKDF (reference sequence). CDR3 length: 14 residues. V was clipped by 2 bases and J by 4 bases, with 12 bases between them. The CDR3 spells CATSRRTGIYEQYF. In DNA, the CDR3 is TGTGCCACCAGCAGACGTACAGGGATTTACGAGCAGTACTTC.

This clone was observed a few times. The V gene is TRBV5-1, the J gene TRBJ2-7; no reliable D call. The V gene's germline CDR1 is SGHRS and CDR2 YFSETQ. With 2 bases removed from V and 6 bases from J, the gap between germline ends came to 15 bases. The CDR3 extends over 14 amino acids. CDR3 sequence: CASSFSGRTSEQYF. CDR3 coding DNA: TGCGCCAGCAGCTTCTCTGGGCGAACCAGCGAGCAGTACTTC.

The gene calls are TRBV5-4 and TRBJ2-5; 7 positions match TRBD2. The germline V gene has CDR1 SGHNT and CDR2 YYREEE (reference sequence). The CDR3 runs 17 residues. V lost 2 bases, J lost 1 base, and 11 bases stayed unmatched. For the CDR3, the DNA is TGTGCCAGCAGCTTTCGACTAGCTGGAGGGGCCCAAGAGACCCAGTACTTC. Translation gives CASSFRLAGGAQETQYF.

In its sample, this clone was seen a few times. CDR3 nucleotide sequence: TGTGCCAGCAGCAACGACCTAAGGGCCGGGACTAGAGGTGAGGAGCAGTTCTTC. Protein product: CASSNDLRAGTRGEEQFF. The chain is built from TRBV7-2 and TRBJ2-1; 8 positions agree with TRBD2. Germline V CDR1 and CDR2: SGHTA, FQGNSA. The ends lost 5 bases at V and 10 bases at J; junction bases unmatched: 22. This CDR3 is 18 amino acids long.

On this clone itself: Sequence at one end of the junction differs from germline and may be a read error. Here the CDR3 reads CAISESLLGAGENTHTQYF. DNA for the CDR3: TGTGCCATCAGTGAGTCATTGTTGGGAGCGGGAGAAAACACACATACGCAGTATTTT. The V and J genes are TRBV10-3 and TRBJ2-3; TRBD2 matches 8 bases. The length of the CDR3 is 19 residues. Per germline, CDR1 ENHRY and CDR2 SYGVKD.

The chain recombines TRBV5-4 with TRBJ1-1; no reliable D call. This CDR3 spans 14 amino acids. With 0 bases removed from V and 0 bases from J, the gap between germline ends came to 6 bases. Germline V lookup: CDR1 SGHNT, CDR2 YYREEE (reference sequence). This chain's CDR3 is CASSLDGLNTEAFF. Here the CDR3 DNA reads TGTGCCAGCAGCTTGGACGGGTTGAACACTGAAGCTTTCTTT.